What follows are 14 T cell receptor beta chains derived from one specimen sequenced in a study of blood T cells in healthy people across ages. For the second PCR, which ran for 7 to 11 cycles, a sample-barcoded 5' primer and a J-beta primer mix were used. TCRdb processed the 5' RACE reads anew with MiXCR; each CDR3 protein has one entry. This repertoire shows 890,000 or so distinct CDR3 sequences, approximately 67% found once; its top ten account for around a quarter. Sequenced input: blood. The receptors come from a man aged 25-45 years in good health.

On this clonotype: Relative to the germline gene, one junction end is altered; a read error may explain this. The V and J genes are TRBV6-2 or TRBV6-3 and TRBJ2-1, with D maybe TRBD2 (7 bases). Germline CDR1 and CDR2: MNHEY and SVGEGT. This CDR3 has 15 residues. This CDR3 reads CAISYAGARGNEQFF. CDR3 sequence (DNA): TGTGCCATCAGTTACGCGGGAGCTAGGGGGAATGAGCAGTTCTTC.

This clonotype appeared once. This chain's CDR3 is CAIGREGFYNEQFF. The CDR3 nucleotides are TGTGCCATCGGGCGAGAGGGCTTCTACAATGAGCAGTTCTTC. This chain connects TRBV10-3 to TRBJ2-1, with TRBD2 as a possible D gene (5 bases). V shed 8 bases and J shed 3 bases, with 14 bases lying between them. The CDR3 extends over 14 amino acids. The germline CDR1 and CDR2 sequences are ENHRY and SYGVKD.

V is TRBV20-1 and J is TRBJ2-6, with a weak D call TRBD2 (5 bases). CDR1 is DFQATT, CDR2 SNEGSKA, per germline (reference sequence). Trimming shortened V by 7 bases and J by 0 bases, and 16 bases separated the two germline ends. The CDR3 totals 16 residues. In nucleotides, the CDR3 is TGCAGTGTTCGGTGGGGAGTGAGCTCTGGGGCCAACGTCCTGACTTTC. The encoded protein is CSVRWGVSSGANVLTF.

In its sample, this clonotype was seen a few times. Here the CDR3 DNA reads TGTGCCAGCAGCCAAAACCAAGATACGCAGTATTTT. Translated: CASSQNQDTQYF. This chain joins TRBV4-2 and TRBJ2-3; D remains unclear. V was clipped by 2 bases and J by 5 bases, with 5 bases between them. CDR3 length: 12 residues. Germline-derived CDR1 and CDR2 are LGHNA and YNFKEQ.

This clonotype has just a few counts. The V and J genes are TRBV5-1 and TRBJ2-4; D may be TRBD2 (5 bases). This CDR3 comprises 14 residues. Trimming left V 4 bases short and J 13 bases short, with 21 bases between. Germline V gene data show CDR1 as SGHRS and CDR2 as YFSETQ. CDR3 sequence (DNA): TGCGCCAGCAGCCCAGCTCAGAGGGTCGGAGAGCAGTACTTC. Protein sequence: CASSPAQRVGEQYF.

The gene calls are TRBV20-1 and TRBJ1-2; a weak D match, TRBD1 (6 bases). The CDR3 has 12 residues. Germline CDR1 reads DFQATT; CDR2 reads SNEGSKA (reference sequence). V gave up 5 bases and J gave up 4 bases, with 11 bases separating them. The CDR3 loop is CSAEQTGYGYTF. The CDR3 bases are TGCAGTGCTGAACAGACAGGCTATGGCTACACCTTC.

This clonotype was observed a few times. The V call is TRBV3-1, the J call TRBJ2-4; the D is unclear. The J call is in doubt because the DNA end fits TRBJ2-7 better. Per the germline V gene, CDR1 is LGHDT and CDR2 is YNNKEL (reference sequence). The CDR3 spans 13 residues. The CDR3 region is CASSQAATREQYF. In DNA, the CDR3 is TGTGCCAGCAGCCAGGCTGCGACTCGCGAGCAGTACTTC.

This chain joins TRBV4-3 and TRBJ1-4; D gene ambiguous. From germline, CDR1 is LGHNA and CDR2 YSLEER. CDR3 length: 16 residues. Trimming took off 0 bases at V and 7 bases at J, with 15 bases between the two ends. CDR3 in amino acids: CASSQELSGMGEKLFF. Here the CDR3 DNA reads TGCGCCAGCAGCCAAGAACTTTCGGGGATGGGTGAAAAACTGTTTTTT.

The chain links TRBV25-1 to TRBJ2-1; 13 bases agree with TRBD2. There are 19 residues in the CDR3. In germline, CDR1 is MGHDK, CDR2 SYGVNS. Losses at the gene ends were 1 base for V and 0 bases for J; bases not matched to a gene: 6. This chain's CDR3 is CASSELGLAGASSYNEQFF. In nucleotides, the CDR3 is TGTGCCAGCAGTGAATTAGGACTAGCGGGGGCGAGCTCCTACAATGAGCAGTTCTTC.

The chain links TRBV4-3 to TRBJ1-4; D not resolved. Trimming cost V 0 bases and J 7 bases, with 12 bases left between them. The CDR3 extends over 15 amino acids. Germline values: CDR1 LGHNA, CDR2 YSLEER. Written as DNA, the CDR3 is TGCGCCAGCAGCCAAGAACCCGGCCTGCCTGAAAAACTGTTTTTT. Amino acids: CASSQEPGLPEKLFF.

The V and J genes are TRBV28 and TRBJ2-7, with 7 nucleotides matching TRBD1. Germline lookup yields CDR1 MDHEN and CDR2 SYDVKM. The CDR3 has 17 residues. The J segment lost 2 bases and the V segment lost 6 bases, leaving 16 bases of the junction unmatched. CDR3 bases: TGTGCCAGCAGCTCTTATTTTTCGCCGGGACAGCCCTACGAGCAGTACTTC. It is translated as CASSSYFSPGQPYEQYF.

In this sample, this clonotype turned up a few times. V is TRBV20-1 and J is TRBJ2-1; D may be TRBD2 (5 bases). Deletions cut 4 bases from V and 2 bases from J, with 9 bases between. The V gene's germline CDR1 is DFQATT and CDR2 SNEGSKA (reference sequence). The CDR3 runs 13 residues. The CDR3 protein is CSANPGTYNEQFF. The CDR3 nucleotides read TGCAGTGCTAATCCCGGGACCTACAATGAGCAGTTCTTC.

The chain joins TRBV13 to TRBJ2-5, with a possible D match to TRBD1 (6 bases). This CDR3 contains 11 residues. Germline V CDR1 and CDR2: PRHDT, FYEKMQ (reference sequence). V dropped 8 bases and J dropped 10 bases, with 14 bases sitting between them. The chain's CDR3 is CASLAGDIQYF. Here the CDR3 DNA reads TGTGCCAGCTTGGCAGGGGATATCCAGTACTTC.

The CDR3 region is CAISRVNTEAFF. The CDR3 DNA is TGTGCCATAAGCAGGGTGAACACTGAAGCTTTCTTT. V gene TRBV2 combines with J gene TRBJ1-1; D is perhaps TRBD1 (5 bases). The V and J ends lost 10 bases and 0 bases respectively, with 9 bases between them. There are 12 residues in the CDR3. Germline lookup yields CDR1 SNHLY and CDR2 FYNNEI.